The 19 T cell receptor beta chains below were found in one sample sequenced in a study of T cell responses to AZD1222 COVID-19 vaccine. TCRdb keeps only in-frame clones here, not all; method: immunoSEQ multiplex PCR. Of about 130,000 clones listed, just over 90% were seen once; the top ten hold about 7%. This specimen consisted of peripheral blood, obtained on day 0 of AZD1222 vaccination. Source of these receptors: an adult in good health.

The chain employs TRBV28 and TRBJ2-5; no reliable D call. The V end lost 6 bases, the J end lost 2 bases, and 10 bases lay between the germline ends. This CDR3 comprises 13 residues. Germline CDR1 is MDHEN and CDR2 is SYDVKM. Here the CDR3 reads CASSHLRQETQYF. DNA for the CDR3: TGTGCCAGCAGCCACCTCCGGCAAGAGACCCAGTACTTC.

J is TRBJ2-3 and V is TRBV14; maybe TRBD2 (6 bases). The length of the CDR3 is 14 residues. The germline V and J ends were trimmed by 1 base and 3 bases, with 8 bases remaining between them. Germline-derived CDR1 and CDR2 are SGHDN and FVKESK. The CDR3 reads CASSQGTTTDTQYF. As DNA, the CDR3 is TGTGCCAGCAGCCAAGGGACTACTACAGATACGCAGTATTTT. The entire variable domain, with the rest obtained from reference TRBV14 and TRBJ2-3, is as follows: EAGVTQFPSHSVIEKGQTVTLRCDPISGHDNLYWYRRVMGKEIKFLLHFVKESKQDESGMPNNRFLAERTGGTYSTLKVQPAELEDSGVYFCASSQGTTTDTQYFGPGTRLTVL.

The rearrangement joins TRBV27 to TRBJ1-3; no clear D. The germline CDR1 and CDR2 sequences are MNHEY and SMNVEV (reference sequence). Trimming cost V 2 bases and J 0 bases, with 5 bases left between them. The CDR3 sequence is 14 residues long. The CDR3 region is CASSLRSSGNTIYF. The DNA for the CDR3 is TGTGCCAGCAGTTTAAGGAGCTCTGGAAACACCATATATTTT.

The rearrangement joins TRBV25-1 to TRBJ1-2; D possibly corresponds to TRBD1 (5 bases). V lost 1 base, J lost 2 bases, and 8 bases lay in between. CDR1 is MGHDK, CDR2 SYGVNS, per germline. This CDR3 has 14 amino acids. CDR3 in DNA: TGTGCCAGCAGTGAATGGGGCGGGAACTATGGCTACACCTTC. Translation gives CASSEWGGNYGYTF.

The V and J genes are TRBV7-9 and TRBJ1-1; D is unresolved. This CDR3 is 12 amino acids long. The V and J ends lost 3 bases and 6 bases respectively, with 8 bases between them. Germline loops: CDR1 SEHNR, CDR2 FQNEAQ (reference sequence). CDR3 region: CASSLISSEAFF. CDR3 DNA: TGTGCCAGCAGCTTGATCTCTTCTGAAGCTTTCTTT.

This chain joins TRBV29-1 and TRBJ1-2, with TRBD1 identical over 9 bases. The CDR3 extends over 16 amino acids. With 4 bases clipped from V and 1 base from J, the junction kept 10 bases outside the gene matches. Germline CDR1 is SQVTM and CDR2 is ANQGSEA. Written as DNA, the CDR3 is TGCAGCGTTGTTTTCGGGACAGGGTTTATTAACTATGGCTACACCTTC. Translation gives CSVVFGTGFINYGYTF. The full variable domain, rest sourced from reference TRBV29-1 and TRBJ1-2, is SAVISQKPSRDICQRGTSLTIQCQVDSQVTMMFWYRQQPGQSLTLIATANQGSEATYESGFVIDKFPISRPNLTFSTLTVSNMSPEDSSIYLCSVVFGTGFINYGYTFGSGTRLTVV.

V gene TRBV19 combines with J gene TRBJ1-4, with D unresolved. CDR3 size: 12 residues. V dropped 4 bases and J dropped 2 bases, with 2 bases sitting between them. Germline-derived CDR1 and CDR2 are LNHDA and SQIVND (reference sequence). The CDR3 sequence: CASSNTNEKLFF. In DNA, the CDR3 is TGTGCCAGTAGTAACACTAATGAAAAACTGTTTTTT.

The chain has TRBV19 and TRBJ2-2; TRBD1 aligns across 8 bases. The junction had 5 bases not matched to a gene; V was cut back by 4 bases and J by 4 bases. CDR1 LNHDA and CDR2 SQIVND come from the germline V gene (reference sequence). The CDR3 is made up of 15 amino acids. Here the CDR3 DNA reads TGTGCCAGTAGTAGGACAGGGCCGGGCACCGGGGAGCTGTTTTTT. Protein: CASSRTGPGTGELFF.

The genes are TRBV4-3 and TRBJ2-1; D is unclear. Germline CDR1 and CDR2: LGHNA and YSLEER. The CDR3 consists of 16 residues. V lost 0 bases and J 5 bases, leaving 14 bases between the germline ends. CDR3 amino acids: CASSQDRRLPHNEQFF. CDR3 DNA sequence: TGCGCCAGCAGCCAAGATCGTCGGCTCCCCCACAATGAGCAGTTCTTC.

This clone was counted a single time. V usage is TRBV6-5 and J usage is TRBJ2-3; TRBD1 matches 7 bases. The CDR3 is made up of 15 amino acids. The V gene's germline CDR1 is MNHEY and CDR2 SVGAGI. The V gene end was trimmed by 5 bases and the J gene end by 4 bases; junction bases not matched to a gene: 9. The DNA of the CDR3 is TGTGCCAGCAGTCTACAGGGGAATAAGCCAGATACGCAGTATTTT. It yields the protein CASSLQGNKPDTQYF.

The J gene is TRBJ1-5, the V gene TRBV6-5; D is ambiguous. Trimming cost V 5 bases and J 5 bases, with 10 bases left between them. The germline gives CDR1 MNHEY, CDR2 SVGAGI. The CDR3 extends over 13 amino acids. CDR3 in DNA: TGTGCCAGCAGTCGGTATAGGTATCAGCCCCAGCATTTT. Residues: CASSRYRYQPQHF.

The rearrangement uses TRBV2 and TRBJ2-7, with 7 bases matching TRBD1. The germline V gene has CDR1 SNHLY and CDR2 FYNNEI. The J segment lost 2 bases and the V segment lost 3 bases, leaving 10 bases of the junction unmatched. There are 16 residues in the CDR3. CDR3 loop: CASSEGIGTVTYEQYF. DNA for the CDR3: TGTGCCAGCAGTGAGGGGATCGGGACAGTAACCTACGAGCAGTACTTC.

Written as DNA, the CDR3 is TGTGCCAGCAGTTTCGAGGGAACCGGCGGCTACACCTTC. This codes for CASSFEGTGGYTF. The V and J genes are TRBV12-3 or TRBV12-4 and TRBJ1-2; D not certain. The CDR3 contains 13 residues. The germline V and J ends were trimmed by 3 bases and 8 bases, with 13 bases remaining between them.

The genes are TRBV7-3 and TRBJ1-5; D might be TRBD1 (6 bases). The V gene lost 1 base and the J gene lost 1 base, with 17 bases spanning the gap. Germline CDR1 and CDR2: SGHTA and FQGTGA. The CDR3 is made up of 18 amino acids. The DNA for the CDR3 is TGTGCCAGCAGCTTAAGGAGGTCAGGGGCTGGGAGCAATCAGCCCCAGCATTTT. Translated: CASSLRRSGAGSNQPQHF.

This sequence joins TRBV30 and TRBJ2-7; D gene ambiguous. Germline V gene data show CDR1 as GTSNPN and CDR2 as SVGIG (reference sequence). V gave up 1 base and J gave up 0 bases, with 4 bases separating them. The CDR3 extends over 12 amino acids. The CDR3 DNA reads TGTGCCTGGAGTGACAGCTCCTACGAGCAGTACTTC. It encodes CAWSDSSYEQYF.

The chain links TRBV27 to TRBJ2-5; tentative D call: TRBD1 (7 bases). The CDR3 totals 14 residues. Germline V lookup: CDR1 MNHEY, CDR2 SMNVEV (reference sequence). Trimming pared 6 bases from V and 5 bases from J, leaving 16 bases between. Written as DNA, the CDR3 is TGTGCCAGCAGCTACCAGGGGGGCGGGGAGACCCAGTACTTC. Residues: CASSYQGGGETQYF.

The genes are TRBV27 and TRBJ2-7, with 10 bases lining up with TRBD2. The J segment lost 3 bases and the V segment lost 1 base, leaving 3 bases of the junction unmatched. CDR3 length: 15 residues. Looked up from germline, CDR1 is MNHEY and CDR2 is SMNVEV (reference sequence). This chain's CDR3 is CASSLFGTSDYEQYF. Written as DNA, the CDR3 is TGTGCCAGCAGTTTATTTGGGACTAGCGACTACGAGCAGTACTTC.

The chain joins TRBV11-2 to TRBJ2-2; 7 bases map to TRBD2. V shed 2 bases and J 5 bases; nucleotides not matched to a gene: 8. The V gene's germline CDR1 is SGHAT and CDR2 FQNNGV. The CDR3 runs to 16 residues. CDR3 residues: CASSLRSSGGTGELFF. The CDR3, as DNA: TGTGCCAGCAGCTTACGGTCTAGCGGCGGAACCGGGGAGCTGTTTTTT. Complete variable domain (other parts from reference TRBV11-2 and TRBJ2-2): EAGVAQSPRYKIIEKRQSVAFWCNPISGHATLYWYQQILGQGPKLLIQFQNNGVVDDSQLPKDRFSAERLKGVDSTLKIQPAKLEDSAVYLCASSLRSSGGTGELFFGEGSRLTVL.

The count of this clone is one. This chain uses TRBV9 with TRBJ2-1; the match to TRBD2 covers 12 bases. Germline V gives CDR1 SGDLS, CDR2 YYNGEE. Trimming took 2 bases from V and 3 from J; bases not matched to a gene: 0. This CDR3 contains 15 residues. The CDR3 sequence is CASSVTSGGYNEQFF. CDR3 nucleotides: TGTGCCAGCAGCGTGACTAGCGGGGGCTACAATGAGCAGTTCTTC.